A single sample gave rise to the 14 T cell receptor beta chains below, sequenced in a study of T cell responses to AZD1222 COVID-19 vaccine. Some clones are missing from TCRdb's copy, which holds only in-frame ones; the method was immunoSEQ multiplex PCR. The sample holds about 92,000 clones, more than 75% seen once. Here the sequenced sample was peripheral blood, taken on day 0 of AZD1222 vaccination. The receptors were gathered from an adult in good health.

The chain combines TRBV7-9 with TRBJ1-4; D might be TRBD1 (6 bases). The length of the CDR3 is 15 residues. Deletions cut 1 base from V and 3 bases from J, with 9 bases between. Germline CDR1 SEHNR, CDR2 FQNEAQ (reference sequence). The CDR3: CASSLGTGPNEKLFF. Here the CDR3 DNA reads TGTGCCAGCAGCTTAGGTACAGGGCCTAATGAAAAACTGTTTTTT.

The chain links TRBV5-1 to TRBJ1-2, with 9 bases identical to TRBD1. J gave up 7 bases and V 6 bases, and 10 bases lay outside the gene matches. The CDR3 covers 14 residues. From germline, CDR1 is SGHRS and CDR2 YFSETQ. The CDR3 DNA sequence: TGCGCCAGCACCAGGGACAGGGAAGTCGGTGGCTACACCTTC. Residues: CASTRDREVGGYTF. The full variable domain, rest sourced from reference TRBV5-1 and TRBJ1-2, is KAGVTQTPRYLIKTRGQQVTLSCSPISGHRSVSWYQQTPGQGLQFLFEYFSETQRNKGNFPGRFSGRQFSNSRSEMNVSTLELGDSALYLCASTRDREVGGYTFGSGTRLTVV.

The chain uses TRBV7-9 and TRBJ1-1; 7 bases are a match to TRBD1. Germline lookup yields CDR1 SEHNR and CDR2 FQNEAQ (reference sequence). The length of the CDR3 is 16 residues. The ends lost 1 base at V and 1 base at J; junction bases unmatched: 6. CDR3 DNA sequence: TGTGCCAGCAGCTTAGAGGGGACAGCGGCGAACACTGAAGCTTTCTTT. The encoded protein is CASSLEGTAANTEAFF.

V usage is TRBV5-8 and J usage is TRBJ1-1; D uncertain. The CDR3 extends over 15 amino acids. Germline CDR1 is SGHTS and CDR2 is YDEGEE. V lost 5 bases and J 4 bases, leaving 18 bases between the germline ends. The CDR3 sequence: CASSGLVRAVTEAFF. The DNA for the CDR3 is TGTGCCAGCAGTGGGTTGGTGAGGGCGGTCACTGAAGCTTTCTTT.

The CDR3 DNA reads as TGTGCCAGCAGTTACTCCTATAATTCACCCCTCCACTTT. This gives the protein CASSYSYNSPLHF. The V call is TRBV6-5, the J call TRBJ1-6; D gene unclear. Trimming took off 0 bases at V and 3 bases at J, with 0 bases between the two ends. This CDR3 contains 13 residues. CDR1 MNHEY and CDR2 SVGAGI come from the germline V gene.

The chain combines TRBV29-1 with TRBJ2-7; TRBD2 matches 13 bases. CDR3 size: 17 residues. V was clipped by 3 bases and J by 1 base; unmatched bases: 9. CDR1 SQVTM and CDR2 ANQGSEA come from the germline V gene. The CDR3 DNA is TGCAGCGTTGATTGGGGACTAGCGGGAAAAAGGTCCTACGAGCAGTACTTC. It encodes CSVDWGLAGKRSYEQYF.

CDR3 sequence: CASSWANGEKLFF. CDR3 DNA: TGTGCCAGCAGCTGGGCAAATGGCGAAAAACTGTTTTTT. The rearrangement links TRBV7-2 to TRBJ1-4; the D is unclear. The CDR3 spans 13 residues. Germline V lookup: CDR1 SGHTA, CDR2 FQGNSA. V was clipped by 4 bases and J by 8 bases, with 11 bases between them.

The chain joins TRBV11-2 to TRBJ1-1; D is ambiguous. Germline lookup yields CDR1 SGHAT and CDR2 FQNNGV. CDR3 size: 15 residues. The V end lost 1 base, the J end lost 2 bases, and 11 bases lay between the germline ends. CDR3 sequence reads: CASSLVSGSNTEAFF. CDR3 coding DNA: TGTGCCAGCAGCTTAGTTTCCGGTTCTAACACTGAAGCTTTCTTT. Full variable domain (outside the CDR3, taken from reference TRBV11-2 and TRBJ1-1): EAGVAQSPRYKIIEKRQSVAFWCNPISGHATLYWYQQILGQGPKLLIQFQNNGVVDDSQLPKDRFSAERLKGVDSTLKIQPAKLEDSAVYLCASSLVSGSNTEAFFGQGTRLTVV.

Remarks on this clone: The junction shows a germline mismatch at one end, possibly a read error. As DNA, the CDR3 is TGTGCCGGCAGGGAGGGGGCGGGGGAAAAACTGTTTTTT. The encoded protein is CAGREGAGEKLFF. V and J are TRBV6-5 and TRBJ1-4, with 7 nucleotides matching TRBD1. The germline gives CDR1 MNHEY, CDR2 SVGAGI. The CDR3 loop spans 13 amino acids.

V usage is TRBV4-1 and J usage is TRBJ2-7; perhaps TRBD2 as D (5 bases). Trimming removed 1 base at V and 0 bases at J, with 10 bases between. The CDR3 spans 15 residues. Germline CDR1 reads MGHRA; CDR2 reads YSYEKL. CDR3 bases: TGCGCCAGCAGCCAAGGGACTCAGAGCTCCTACGAGCAGTACTTC. Protein: CASSQGTQSSYEQYF.

This chain uses TRBV29-1 with TRBJ2-2, with TRBD2 matching 10 bases. Per the germline V gene, CDR1 is SQVTM and CDR2 is ANQGSEA. The CDR3 sequence is 16 residues long. After removal of 5 bases from V and 2 bases from J, the junction contained 8 bases not matched to a gene. This CDR3 reads CSVTHGLAVNTGELFF. CDR3 DNA: TGCAGCGTTACACACGGACTAGCGGTTAACACCGGGGAGCTGTTTTTT.

This chain uses TRBV6-1 with TRBJ2-2; tentatively, D is TRBD1 (6 bases). The V and J ends lost 2 bases and 1 base respectively, with 11 bases between them. The CDR3 is made up of 16 amino acids. Looked up from germline, CDR1 is MNHNS and CDR2 is SASEGT. The CDR3 loop is CASSERTALNTGELFF. CDR3 coding DNA: TGTGCCAGCAGTGAACGGACAGCCTTGAACACCGGGGAGCTGTTTTTT.

The chain is built from TRBV19 and TRBJ1-4; 7 positions match TRBD1. The CDR3 extends over 15 amino acids. J was trimmed by 3 bases and V by 6 bases; bases with no gene match: 7. Germline V gives CDR1 LNHDA, CDR2 SQIVND (reference sequence). Here the CDR3 DNA reads TGTGCCAGTAGGCGCGACAGGGCGGCTAATGAAAAACTGTTTTTT. Translation: CASRRDRAANEKLFF.

The chain is built from TRBV11-2 and TRBJ2-7, with a tentative D call TRBD2 (7 bases). From germline, CDR1 is SGHAT and CDR2 FQNNGV. The V gene lost 5 bases and the J gene lost 3 bases, with 17 bases spanning the gap. This CDR3 is built from 15 residues. The CDR3 DNA follows: TGTGCCAGCAGCCCCCGGGGGGCCCGGATCTACGAGCAGTACTTC. Residues: CASSPRGARIYEQYF.